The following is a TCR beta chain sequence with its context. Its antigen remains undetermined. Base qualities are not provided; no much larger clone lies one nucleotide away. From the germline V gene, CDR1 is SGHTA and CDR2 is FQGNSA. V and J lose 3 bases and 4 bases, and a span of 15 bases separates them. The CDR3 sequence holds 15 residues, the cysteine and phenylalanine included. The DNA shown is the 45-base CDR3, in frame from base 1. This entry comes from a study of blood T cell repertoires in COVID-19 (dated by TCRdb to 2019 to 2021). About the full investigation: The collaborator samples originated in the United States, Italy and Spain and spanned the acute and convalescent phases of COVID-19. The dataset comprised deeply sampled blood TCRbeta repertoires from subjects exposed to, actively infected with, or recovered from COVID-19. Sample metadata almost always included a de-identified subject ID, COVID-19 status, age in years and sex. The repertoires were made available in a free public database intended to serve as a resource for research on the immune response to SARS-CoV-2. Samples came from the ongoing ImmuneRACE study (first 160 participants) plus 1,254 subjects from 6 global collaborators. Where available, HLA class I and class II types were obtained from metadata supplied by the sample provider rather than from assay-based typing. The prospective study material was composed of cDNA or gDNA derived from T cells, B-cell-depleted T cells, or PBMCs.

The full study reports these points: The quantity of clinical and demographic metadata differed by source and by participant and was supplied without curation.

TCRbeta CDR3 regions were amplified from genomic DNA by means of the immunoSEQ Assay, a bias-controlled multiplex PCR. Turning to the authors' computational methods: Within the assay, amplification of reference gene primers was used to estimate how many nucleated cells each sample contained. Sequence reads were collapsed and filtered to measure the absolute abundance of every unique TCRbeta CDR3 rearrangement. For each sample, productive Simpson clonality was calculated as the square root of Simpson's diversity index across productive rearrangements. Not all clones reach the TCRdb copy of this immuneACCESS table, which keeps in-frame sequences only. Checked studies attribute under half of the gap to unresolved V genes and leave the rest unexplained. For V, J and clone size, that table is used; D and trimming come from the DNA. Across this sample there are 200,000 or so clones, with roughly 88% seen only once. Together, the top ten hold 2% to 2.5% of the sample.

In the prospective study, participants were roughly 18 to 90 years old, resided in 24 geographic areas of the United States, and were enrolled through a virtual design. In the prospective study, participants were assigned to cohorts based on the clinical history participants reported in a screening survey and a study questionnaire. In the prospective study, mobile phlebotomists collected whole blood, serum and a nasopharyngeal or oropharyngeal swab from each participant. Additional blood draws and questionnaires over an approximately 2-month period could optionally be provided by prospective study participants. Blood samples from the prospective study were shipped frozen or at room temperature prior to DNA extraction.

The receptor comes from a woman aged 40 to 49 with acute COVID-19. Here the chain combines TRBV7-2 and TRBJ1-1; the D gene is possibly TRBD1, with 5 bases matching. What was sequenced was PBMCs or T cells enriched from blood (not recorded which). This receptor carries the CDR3 CASSFHRYEGTEAFF. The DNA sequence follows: TGTGCCAGCAGCTTCCACAGGTATGAAGGCACTGAAGCTTTCTTT.